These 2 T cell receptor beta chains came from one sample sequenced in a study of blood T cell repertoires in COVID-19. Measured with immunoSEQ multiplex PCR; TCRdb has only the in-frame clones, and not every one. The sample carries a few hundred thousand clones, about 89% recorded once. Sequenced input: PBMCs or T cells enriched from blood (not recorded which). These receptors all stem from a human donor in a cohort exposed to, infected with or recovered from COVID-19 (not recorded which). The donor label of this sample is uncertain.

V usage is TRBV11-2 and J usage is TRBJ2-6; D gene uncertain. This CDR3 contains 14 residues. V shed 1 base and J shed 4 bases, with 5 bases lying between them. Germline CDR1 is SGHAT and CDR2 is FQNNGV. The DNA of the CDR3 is TGTGCCAGCAGCTTAGTCGTCGGGGCCAACGTCCTGACTTTC. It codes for CASSLVVGANVLTF.

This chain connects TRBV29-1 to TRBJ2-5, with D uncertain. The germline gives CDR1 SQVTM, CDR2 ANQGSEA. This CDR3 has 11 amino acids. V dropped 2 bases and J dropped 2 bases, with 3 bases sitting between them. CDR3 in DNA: TGCAGCGTTGAACCGCAAGAGACCCAGTACTTC. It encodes CSVEPQETQYF.